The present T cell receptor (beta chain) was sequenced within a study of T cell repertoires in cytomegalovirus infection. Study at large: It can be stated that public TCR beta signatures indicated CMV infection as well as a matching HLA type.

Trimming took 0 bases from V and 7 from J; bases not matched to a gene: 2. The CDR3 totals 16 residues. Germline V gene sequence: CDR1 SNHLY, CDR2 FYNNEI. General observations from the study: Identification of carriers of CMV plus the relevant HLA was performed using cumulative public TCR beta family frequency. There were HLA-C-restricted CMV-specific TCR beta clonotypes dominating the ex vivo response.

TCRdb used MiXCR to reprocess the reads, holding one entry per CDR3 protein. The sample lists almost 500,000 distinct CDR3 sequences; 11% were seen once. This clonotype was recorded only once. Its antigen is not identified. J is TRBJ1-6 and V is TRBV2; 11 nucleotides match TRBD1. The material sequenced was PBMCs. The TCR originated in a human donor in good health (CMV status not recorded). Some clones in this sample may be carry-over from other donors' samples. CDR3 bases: TGTGCCAGCAGTGAAGCATGGGACAGGGGGAATTCACCCCTCCACTTT. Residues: CASSEAWDRGNSPLHF.